This TCR beta chain comes out of a study of T cell responses to AZD1222 COVID-19 vaccine (dated by TCRdb to 2020 to 2023). At the level of the whole study: Because spike-specific TCR depth and breadth did not differ between the two schedules, AZD1222 recipients who got a second dose at roughly 4 weeks were pooled with those who got a second dose at roughly 12 weeks. TCR sequencing covered 230 or so trial participants: roughly 200 given two doses of AZD1222 and some 25 given two doses of MenACWY control vaccine. Trial participants were enrolled by age into 18-55, 56-69 and 70-plus year subgroups, with approximately 150, 30 and 60 TCR-sequenced participants respectively.

Results the study describes overall, beyond this receptor: In the small 56-69-year group, the increase in depth fell short of significance, most likely because of low power. Conclusions about previously exposed vaccinees were limited because only six or seven AZD1222 recipients were SARS-CoV-2 seropositive at baseline. Because no day 14 peak-response samples were available, the repertoires could be characterized only after the peak T cell response. The whole spike protein was spanned by vaccine-associated CD4 TCRs, and dominant responses were seen in regions 160-218 and 743-854. Most participants were white British and females outnumbered males, and the authors suggested that clonal diversity may have been underestimated. A significant rise in spike-specific TCR breadth and depth was observed after two AZD1222 doses relative to day 0 and relative to MenACWY recipients. Epitopes outside the regions mutated in the B.1.351 and B.1.1.7 variants were reportedly recognized by nearly half of the unique spike-specific TCRs.

The CDR3 regions of human TCRbeta chains were subjected to immunosequencing. In the authors' own workflow: Repertoire TCRs were matched against a reference library of SARS-CoV-2-specific TCRs generated with the MIRA antigen-specificity platform. Breadth was defined as the fraction of unique TCRs that were SARS-CoV-2-associated. Depth was defined as the fraction of total T cells that were SARS-CoV-2-associated. Using the MIRA data, each spike-specific TCR was assigned both to the spike region to which the TCR was reactive and to a CD4 or CD8 class. Log10-transformed breadth and depth values were compared by one-way ANOVA with Sidak's multiple comparisons tests. TCRdb mirrors the immuneACCESS table, restricted to in-frame sequences. Some clones are absent from its copies; in checked studies, under half trace to an unresolved V gene, and the reason for the others is unknown. Clone size and V and J calls were adopted from that table, with D and trimming inferred from the DNA. In all, the sample holds tens of thousands of clones, and approximately 85% of those were seen once. Roughly 18% of the sample belongs to the ten largest clones.

A note on this clone: Its target antigen remains unknown. No base quality values were provided; no much bigger clone lies one nucleotide off.

The sample's time point label, in plain terms: baseline before first vaccination. Vaccinee samples came from UK trials COV001 and COV002, including a single-blind randomized controlled phase 2/3 trial of AZD1222 (ChAdOx1 nCoV-19) in healthy adults. Trial participant PBMC samples were collected at day 0 and day 28 after the second dose for TCRbeta chain sequencing. The sequenced sample was peripheral blood, obtained on day 0 of AZD1222 vaccination. The receptor was derived from an adult in good health.

CDR3 loop: CASSLWNSDTQYF. The sequence in DNA is TGTGCCAGCAGCTTGTGGAATTCTGATACGCAGTATTTT. The chain is encoded by TRBV5-4 joined to TRBJ2-3; the D segment cannot be called with confidence. The CDR3 numbers 13 residues from cysteine through phenylalanine. Only the CDR3 portion is preserved as DNA: 39 bases, with reading frame beginning at the first base. For CDR1 and CDR2, the germline V gene (reference sequence) lists SGHNT and YYREEE. V drops 1 base and J drops 6 bases, leaving 9 bases in between.